This entry lists 6 T cell receptor beta chains sequenced from one sample in a study of T cells in Graves' hyperthyroidism and ophthalmopathy. TCR beta CDR3 region amplification was performed from RNA transcripts. When the TCR CDR3 underwent first-round RT-PCR, the HTBI primer set was used. TCRdb recomputed calls from the multiplex PCR reads with MiXCR, one row per CDR3 protein. Here the sample spans fewer than 250,000 distinct CDR3 sequences, approximately 17% being singletons. The specimen was blood. The receptors derive from a man in his forties or fifties with Graves' hyperthyroidism.

The table lists this clonotype with many counts. The chain has TRBV2 and TRBJ1-1; D remains unclear. Germline lookup yields CDR1 SNHLY and CDR2 FYNNEI. V shed 0 bases and J shed 2 bases, with 13 bases lying between them. This CDR3 spans 16 amino acids. The CDR3 here is CASSEAWGSLNTEAFF. For the CDR3, the DNA is TGTGCCAGCAGTGAAGCCTGGGGATCCTTAAACACTGAAGCTTTCTTT.

V and J are TRBV20-1 and TRBJ2-1, with TRBD2 matching over 10 bases. V trimming: 6 bases; J trimming: 2 bases; junction bases outside the gene matches: 7. The germline V gene encodes CDR1 DFQATT and CDR2 SNEGSKA (reference sequence). There are 15 residues in the CDR3. CDR3 protein: CSANPSGSPYNEQFF. The DNA of the CDR3 is TGCAGTGCAAACCCTAGCGGGAGCCCCTACAATGAGCAGTTCTTC.

The CDR3 coding sequence is TGTGCCAGCAGTTACCGATCCGGCAATGAGCAGTTCTTC. Residues: CASSYRSGNEQFF. The J gene is TRBJ2-1, the V gene TRBV6-2 or TRBV6-3; D remains unclear. Trimming took 2 bases from V and 6 from J, leaving 8 bases between them. Germline V lookup: CDR1 MNHEY, CDR2 SVGEGT. This CDR3 spans 13 amino acids.

This clonotype has a handful of counts. V and J are TRBV29-1 and TRBJ1-2; 10 bases are shared with TRBD1. Germline assignment: CDR1 SQVTM and CDR2 ANQGSEA. The CDR3 contains 13 residues. Unmatched junction bases numbered 6, after V lost 7 bases and J lost 4 bases. CDR3 bases: TGCAGCGCCGGGACAGGGGCTTTCTATGGCTACACCTTC. Amino acid sequence: CSAGTGAFYGYTF.

This clonotype was found a few times. The chain combines TRBV4-1 with TRBJ2-3; 7 bases match TRBD2. Looked up from germline, CDR1 is MGHRA and CDR2 is YSYEKL. This CDR3 has 16 amino acids. With V trimmed by 4 bases and J by 0 bases, 7 bases remained unmatched. The CDR3 loop reads CASSPRDYSSTDTQYF. CDR3 sequence (DNA): TGCGCCAGCAGCCCCCGGGACTACTCTAGCACAGATACGCAGTATTTT.

The chain has TRBV10-3 and TRBJ2-5; D is perhaps TRBD1 (6 bases). Trimming shortened V by 4 bases and J by 3 bases, and 18 bases separated the two germline ends. This CDR3 is built from 16 residues. Germline V lookup: CDR1 ENHRY, CDR2 SYGVKD. In DNA, the CDR3 is TGTGCCATCAGTGCCCAGGACAGTGCGACCGAAGAGACCCAGTACTTC. Protein: CAISAQDSATEETQYF.